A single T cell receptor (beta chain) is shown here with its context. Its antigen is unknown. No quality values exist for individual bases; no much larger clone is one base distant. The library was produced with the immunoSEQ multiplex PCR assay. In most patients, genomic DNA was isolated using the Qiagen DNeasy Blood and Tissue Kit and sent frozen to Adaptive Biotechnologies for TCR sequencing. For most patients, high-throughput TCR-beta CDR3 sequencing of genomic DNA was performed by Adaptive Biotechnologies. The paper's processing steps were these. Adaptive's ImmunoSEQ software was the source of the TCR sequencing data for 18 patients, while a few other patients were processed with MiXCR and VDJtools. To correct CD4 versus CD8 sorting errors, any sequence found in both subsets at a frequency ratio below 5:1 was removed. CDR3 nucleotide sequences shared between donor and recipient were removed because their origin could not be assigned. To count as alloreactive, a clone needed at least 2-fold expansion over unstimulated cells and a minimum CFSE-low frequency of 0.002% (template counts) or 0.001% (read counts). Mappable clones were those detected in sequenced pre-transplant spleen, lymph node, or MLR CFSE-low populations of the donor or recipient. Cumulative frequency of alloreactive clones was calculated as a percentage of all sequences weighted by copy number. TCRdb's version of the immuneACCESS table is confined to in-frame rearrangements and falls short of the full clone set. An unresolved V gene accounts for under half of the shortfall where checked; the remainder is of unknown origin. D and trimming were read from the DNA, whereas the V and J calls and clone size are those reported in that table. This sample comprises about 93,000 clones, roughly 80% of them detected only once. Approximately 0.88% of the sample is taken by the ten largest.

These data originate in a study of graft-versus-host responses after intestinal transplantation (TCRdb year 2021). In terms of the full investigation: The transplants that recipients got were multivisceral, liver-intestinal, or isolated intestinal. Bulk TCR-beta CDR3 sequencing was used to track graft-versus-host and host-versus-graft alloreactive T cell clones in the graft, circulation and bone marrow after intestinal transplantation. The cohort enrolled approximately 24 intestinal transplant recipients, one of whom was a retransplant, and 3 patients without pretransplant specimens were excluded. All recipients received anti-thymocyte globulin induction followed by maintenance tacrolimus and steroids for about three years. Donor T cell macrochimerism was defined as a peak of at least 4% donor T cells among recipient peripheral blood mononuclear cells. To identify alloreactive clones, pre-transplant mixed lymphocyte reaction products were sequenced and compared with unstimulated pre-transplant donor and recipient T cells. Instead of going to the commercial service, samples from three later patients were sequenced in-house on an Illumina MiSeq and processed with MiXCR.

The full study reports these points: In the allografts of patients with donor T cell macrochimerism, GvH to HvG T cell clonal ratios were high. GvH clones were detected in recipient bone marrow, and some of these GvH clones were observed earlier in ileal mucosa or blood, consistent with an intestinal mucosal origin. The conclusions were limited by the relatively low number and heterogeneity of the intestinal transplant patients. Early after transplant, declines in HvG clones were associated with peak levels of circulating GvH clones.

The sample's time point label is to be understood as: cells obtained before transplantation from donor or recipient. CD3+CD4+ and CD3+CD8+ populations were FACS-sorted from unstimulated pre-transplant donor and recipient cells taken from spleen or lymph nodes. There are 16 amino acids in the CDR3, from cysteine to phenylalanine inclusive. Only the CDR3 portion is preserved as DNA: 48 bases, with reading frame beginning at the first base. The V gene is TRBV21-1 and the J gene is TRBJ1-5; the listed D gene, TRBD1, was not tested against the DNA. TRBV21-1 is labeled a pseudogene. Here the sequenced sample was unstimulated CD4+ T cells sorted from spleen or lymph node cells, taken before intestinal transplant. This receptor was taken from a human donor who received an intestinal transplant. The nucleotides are TGTGCCAGCACCCGGGACAGGGTTGGGAGCAATCAGCCCCAGCATTTT. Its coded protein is CASTRDRVGSNQPQHF.